These 28 T cell receptor beta chains were all obtained from the same sample, sequenced in a study of CD8+CD57+ T cells in acquired aplastic anemia. Sequenced patients had shown CD8+CD57+ cell expansion by flow cytometry. Genomic DNA, serving as template, underwent TCR beta VDJ and CDR3 profiling. MiXCR, run by TCRdb on the reads, gives a single entry per CDR3 protein. The sample lists over 150,000 distinct CDR3 sequences; about 52% were seen once. Input material: sorted CD4+, CD8+, or CD8+CD57+ T cells (not recorded which) from PBMCs. The receptors derive from a human donor with aplastic anemia.

The chain recombines TRBV19 with TRBJ2-7; 10 bases align to TRBD2. Germline V gene data show CDR1 as LNHDA and CDR2 as SQIVND (reference sequence). V shed 5 bases, J shed 3 bases, and the junction held 1 base outside the gene matches. This CDR3 region has 13 residues. Written as DNA, the CDR3 is TGTGCCAGTAGTCGGACTAGCGGCTACGAGCAGTACTTC. Translation: CASSRTSGYEQYF.

Of note for this clonotype: A much bigger clone sits one base away, suggesting this may be a read error. The gene calls are TRBV7-7 and TRBJ2-1; no clear D gene. This CDR3 region has 15 residues. V gave up 0 bases and J gave up 8 bases, with 14 bases separating them. Germline V gene sequence: CDR1 SSHAT, CDR2 FNYEAQ (reference sequence). CDR3: CASSLALPGFDEQFF. The CDR3 nucleotides are TGTGCCAGCAGCTTAGCCCTACCAGGTTTCGATGAGCAGTTCTTC.

V and J are TRBV2 and TRBJ2-1; the D gene is possibly TRBD1 (6 bases). Trimming stripped 7 bases from V and 7 bases from J, with 14 bases between. The germline V gene has CDR1 SNHLY and CDR2 FYNNEI. The CDR3 covers 13 residues. Here the CDR3 reads CASTMRGTNEQFF. The CDR3 DNA reads TGTGCCAGCACCATGAGGGGGACAAATGAGCAGTTCTTC.

The table lists this clonotype with a few counts. The rearrangement uses TRBV4-3 and TRBJ1-3, with 7 bases fitting TRBD1. Trimming took 4 bases from V and 0 from J; bases not matched to a gene: 3. From germline, CDR1 is LGHNA and CDR2 YSLEER. CDR3 length equals 15 residues. The CDR3 bases are TGCGCCAGCAGCCCCGGGACAGCCTCTGGAAACACCATATATTTT. It is translated as CASSPGTASGNTIYF.

The gene calls are TRBV29-1 and TRBJ2-1; 8 nucleotides match TRBD2. CDR1 and CDR2 (germline): SQVTM, ANQGSEA. This CDR3 is 12 amino acids long. With V trimmed by 0 bases and J by 10 bases, 2 bases remained unmatched. This CDR3 is CSVEEASGEQFF. The CDR3 DNA sequence: TGCAGCGTTGAAGAAGCTAGCGGGGAGCAGTTCTTC.

This clonotype was seen ten or more times. This chain connects TRBV20-1 to TRBJ2-7; 11 bases fit TRBD2. The CDR3 runs to 13 residues. Germline V gene data show CDR1 as DFQATT and CDR2 as SNEGSKA (reference sequence). V was clipped by 5 bases and J by 2 bases; unmatched bases: 2. The CDR3 region is CSALSGGAYEQYF. Here the CDR3 DNA reads TGCAGTGCTCTTAGCGGGGGGGCCTACGAGCAGTACTTC.

This clonotype was observed a few times. One base away lies a much larger clone, so this may be a sequencing read error. The conserved closing phenylalanine or tryptophan is absent in this CDR3, likely reflecting a read error. V and J are TRBV13 and TRBJ1-2; 7 bases map to TRBD1. Trimming at V came to 1 base and at J to 4 bases, leaving 9 bases not matched to a gene. Per germline, CDR1 PRHDT and CDR2 FYEKMQ (reference sequence). The CDR3 is 16 amino acids. CDR3 nucleotide sequence: TGTGCCAGCAGCTTAGCGGCAGGGGGGATATTCTATGGCTACACCTCC. Amino acid sequence: CASSLAAGGIFYGYTS.

This clonotype was found many times. V and J are TRBV20-1 and TRBJ1-1; 8 nucleotides agree with TRBD1. There are 14 residues in the CDR3. After removal of 3 bases from V and 6 bases from J, the junction contained 9 bases not matched to a gene. Germline V gene data show CDR1 as DFQATT and CDR2 as SNEGSKA (reference sequence). Here the CDR3 reads CSARSGGELAEAFF. The CDR3 region has the DNA TGCAGTGCTAGGTCAGGGGGCGAATTGGCTGAAGCTTTCTTT.

The chain combines TRBV11-2 with TRBJ2-1; the D call may be TRBD1 or TRBD2 (5 bases each). The V and J ends lost 3 bases and 7 bases respectively, with 22 bases between them. From germline, CDR1 is SGHAT and CDR2 FQNNGV. CDR3 length equals 17 residues. The CDR3 DNA follows: TGTGCCAGCAGCTTTAGATCAGGGACCGCCCCGGGTAATGAGCAGTTCTTC. Its translation: CASSFRSGTAPGNEQFF.

This chain links TRBV24-1 with TRBJ2-2; a weak D match, TRBD2 (6 bases). Deletions cut 9 bases from V and 2 bases from J, with 21 bases between. CDR1 is KGHDR and CDR2 is SFDVKD in the germline V gene. The CDR3 sequence is 17 residues long. In nucleotides, the CDR3 is TGTGCCACCCAACCATCCGGGGGAAGCTCTAACACCGGGGAGCTGTTTTTT. It is translated as CATQPSGGSSNTGELFF.

This chain joins TRBV24-1 and TRBJ2-3, with no clear D. Germline V gene lookup returns CDR1 KGHDR and CDR2 SFDVKD. The CDR3 contains 14 residues. Trimming cost V 7 bases and J 2 bases, with 12 bases left between them. CDR3 residues: CATRGSLNTDTQYF. The CDR3 nucleotides are TGTGCCACCAGAGGAAGTCTGAACACAGATACGCAGTATTTT.

The rearrangement links TRBV29-1 to TRBJ2-2; D is undetermined. Germline values: CDR1 SQVTM, CDR2 ANQGSEA. This CDR3 is 11 amino acids long. V dropped 6 bases and J dropped 9 bases, with 11 bases sitting between them. The CDR3: CSVPIDRELFF. The DNA of the CDR3 is TGCAGCGTCCCAATCGACAGGGAGCTGTTTTTT.

The chain joins TRBV19 to TRBJ1-1; D unresolved. V lost 3 bases and J lost 4, with 9 bases in between. The germline V gene encodes CDR1 LNHDA and CDR2 SQIVND (reference sequence). The CDR3 loop spans 13 amino acids. The CDR3 reads CASSISPVTEAFF. The CDR3 DNA follows: TGTGCCAGTAGTATTTCCCCGGTCACTGAAGCTTTCTTT. Full variable domain (rest looked up from reference TRBV19 and TRBJ1-1): DGGITQSPKYLFRKEGQNVTLSCEQNLNHDAMYWYRQDPGQGLRLIYYSQIVNDFQKGDIAEGYSVSREKKESFPLTVTSAQKNPTAFYLCASSISPVTEAFFGQGTRLTVV.

The CDR3 bases are TGTGCCAGCAGCCCGAGTCCCACTGGGGAGACCCAGTACTTC. Translation gives CASSPSPTGETQYF. The V call is TRBV9, the J call TRBJ2-5, with D unresolved. The CDR3 totals 14 residues. Germline lookup yields CDR1 SGDLS and CDR2 YYNGEE. V lost 4 bases and J 5 bases, leaving 15 bases between the germline ends.

V usage is TRBV2 and J usage is TRBJ1-1; D is uncertain. V lost 8 bases, J lost 4 bases, and 11 bases lay in between. The germline CDR1 and CDR2 sequences are SNHLY and FYNNEI. The CDR3 loop spans 12 amino acids. Written as DNA, the CDR3 is TGTGCCAGCGCGGTCTCGAGCACTGAAGCTTTCTTT. Its protein is CASAVSSTEAFF. The variable domain in full, with the rest retrieved from reference TRBV2 and TRBJ1-1, is EPEVTQTPSHQVTQMGQEVILRCVPISNHLYFYWYRQILGQKVEFLVSFYNNEISEKSEIFDDQFSVERPDGSNFTLKIRSTKLEDSAMYFCASAVSSTEAFFGQGTRLTVV.

The chain uses TRBV19 and TRBJ1-2; no clear D gene. With 6 bases removed from V and 7 bases from J, the gap between germline ends came to 6 bases. There are 10 residues in the CDR3. Per germline, CDR1 LNHDA and CDR2 SQIVND (reference sequence). The CDR3 is CASRGPGYTF. The CDR3 nucleotides read TGTGCCAGTAGGGGCCCTGGCTACACCTTC.

This clonotype was seen many times. This chain links TRBV7-9 with TRBJ1-2, with D hard to call. The CDR3 runs to 12 residues. Germline assignment: CDR1 SEHNR and CDR2 FQNEAQ (reference sequence). The V end lost 1 base, the J end lost 4 bases, and 4 bases lay between the germline ends. The CDR3 spells CASSLEVYGYTF. CDR3 in DNA: TGTGCCAGCAGCTTAGAGGTCTATGGCTACACCTTC.

The chain is built from TRBV11-1 and TRBJ2-1; 8 nucleotides line up with TRBD2. V gave up 3 bases and J gave up 0 bases; unmatched junction bases: 4. The CDR3 has 16 amino acids. Germline V gene data show CDR1 as SGHAT and CDR2 as FQDESV (reference sequence). The CDR3 protein is CASSFRSGNSYNEQFF. CDR3 coding DNA: TGTGCCAGCAGCTTCCGTAGCGGGAACTCCTACAATGAGCAGTTCTTC. Looking up the rest from reference TRBV11-1 and TRBJ2-1 gives the full variable domain: EAEVAQSPRYKITEKSQAVAFWCDPISGHATLYWYRQILGQGPELLVQFQDESVVDDSQLPKDRFSAERLKGVDSTLKIQPAELGDSAMYLCASSFRSGNSYNEQFFGPGTRLTVL.

The V call is TRBV19, the J call TRBJ2-1; no clear D gene. The CDR3 sequence is 15 residues long. The V gene lost 5 bases and the J gene lost 2 bases, with 13 bases spanning the gap. In germline, CDR1 is LNHDA, CDR2 SQIVND (reference sequence). The CDR3 DNA reads as TGTGCCAGTAGTGCCCGGGTGGCTCCCTACAATGAGCAGTTCTTC. Residues: CASSARVAPYNEQFF.

This CDR3 is CASSYEGAGELFF. The CDR3 DNA sequence: TGTGCCAGCAGCTACGAGGGCGCAGGGGAGCTGTTTTTT. This chain connects TRBV7-9 to TRBJ2-2; possible D gene TRBD2, 5 bases. This CDR3 has 13 amino acids. From germline, CDR1 is SEHNR and CDR2 FQNEAQ (reference sequence). V lost 4 bases to trimming and J lost 8 bases, with 11 bases between them.

Ten or more counts support this clonotype. The chain carries TRBV7-9 and TRBJ1-4; 8 positions agree with TRBD1. The CDR3 has 14 residues. Per the germline V gene, CDR1 is SEHNR and CDR2 is FQNEAQ (reference sequence). V lost 4 bases, J lost 8 bases, and 6 bases stayed unmatched. This CDR3 reads CASSSTGAGEKLFF. DNA of the CDR3: TGTGCCAGCAGCTCGACAGGGGCAGGAGAAAAACTGTTTTTT.

Only one count was recorded for this clonotype. The chain recombines TRBV7-9 with TRBJ1-1; D remains ambiguous. The germline V gene encodes CDR1 SEHNR and CDR2 FQNEAQ (reference sequence). The CDR3 runs to 14 residues. Trimming left V 3 bases short and J 5 bases short, with 13 bases between. The CDR3 DNA reads as TGTGCCAGCAGCTTCCTGACGAGTGGGACTGAAGCTTTCTTT. This encodes CASSFLTSGTEAFF.

The chain combines TRBV4-2 with TRBJ2-3, with D possibly TRBD2 on 7 matching bases. Trimming took 4 bases from V and 6 from J, leaving 17 bases between them. Looked up from germline, CDR1 is LGHNA and CDR2 is YNFKEQ. The CDR3 loop spans 15 amino acids. CDR3 bases: TGTGCCAGCAGCCCCGGGTGGGGGGGCATTGATACGCAGTATTTT. This codes for CASSPGWGGIDTQYF.

This clonotype was seen many times. The chain carries TRBV6-2 or TRBV6-3 and TRBJ1-1; TRBD1 might be the D (5 bases). V lost 6 bases and J lost 3, with 14 bases in between. The germline CDR1 and CDR2 sequences are MNHEY and SVGEGT. The CDR3 runs to 14 residues. CDR3 bases: TGTGCCAGCAGGGGGACCTGGGGGGACACTGAAGCTTTCTTT. Its protein is CASRGTWGDTEAFF.

This clonotype was seen repeatedly, ten times or more. This sequence joins TRBV6-2 or TRBV6-3 and TRBJ2-7; TRBD1 matches 10 bases. This CDR3 is 15 amino acids long. Germline V gives CDR1 MNHEY, CDR2 SVGEGT. Trimming took 7 bases from V and 2 from J; bases not matched to a gene: 8. The CDR3 DNA follows: TGTGCCAGCACCTTCGAGGGGACAGGGGCCTACGAGCAGTACTTC. Its protein is CASTFEGTGAYEQYF.

In this sample, this clonotype turned up once. The chain recombines TRBV25-1 with TRBJ1-3; D possibly corresponds to TRBD1 (6 bases). This CDR3 comprises 16 residues. V lost 9 bases and J 0 bases, leaving 18 bases between the germline ends. Germline loops: CDR1 MGHDK, CDR2 SYGVNS. The CDR3 region has the DNA TGTGCCAGTAGACAATCAGGGGCGAGCTCTGGAAACACCATATATTTT. This translates into CASRQSGASSGNTIYF.

This clonotype was seen a handful of times. This rearrangement joins TRBV5-6 to TRBJ1-2; 8 bases match TRBD1. J lost 7 bases, V lost 3 bases, and 8 bases had no gene match. The CDR3 extends over 14 amino acids. Germline-derived CDR1 and CDR2 are SGHDT and YYEEEE. CDR3 nucleotides: TGTGCCAGCAGCTCCCTCGACAGGGGTGGTGGCTACACCTTC. This encodes CASSSLDRGGGYTF.

This clonotype came up many times. This chain connects TRBV19 to TRBJ2-2, with 7 bases fitting TRBD1. V trimming: 3 bases; J trimming: 5 bases; junction bases outside the gene matches: 6. This CDR3 region has 15 residues. Per the germline V gene, CDR1 is LNHDA and CDR2 is SQIVND (reference sequence). The DNA of the CDR3 is TGTGCCAGTAGTATCAAGGGGGCTGGTACCGGGGAGCTGTTTTTT. Residues: CASSIKGAGTGELFF.